This is a list of T cell receptor beta chains from one sample in a study of control samples from healthy donors and cancer patients. Some clones are missing from TCRdb's copy, which holds only in-frame ones; the method was immunoSEQ multiplex PCR. The data show over 100,000 clones, with roughly 92% seen just once and 5.5% held by the top ten. The specimen was blood. Every receptor here comes from a man aged 18 to 29 in good health. Both conserved end residues are part of each CDR3. Fields, in order: D gene, V gene, CDR3 protein. The D gene is left open where the match is weak.

NA	TRBV6-1	CASSEPGASGGGYTF
NA	TRBV6-1	CASSEYSQPQHF
TRBD1	TRBV2	CASSDGQGVNIQYF
NA	TRBV11-2	CASSLLREQLNSPLHF
TRBD2	TRBV7-9	CASSGLAGGSTDTQYF
NA	TRBV4-1	CASSQRVRVSSGTEAFF
TRBD1	TRBV5-1	CASSPTGDYGYTF
NA	TRBV19	CASRYVSESGTDTQYF
NA	TRBV30	CAWSVIAKNIQYF
NA	TRBV6-6	CASSYGRPLENTIYF
NA	TRBV28	CASSLSEAGEGTGELFF
NA	TRBV6-5	CAIQSGPGEQYF
NA	TRBV2	CASSDRGRSGANVLTF
NA	TRBV7-6	CASSSPVGHFNEKLFF
TRBD1	TRBV5-6	CASSLSQGTEAFF
NA	TRBV2	CASSVSDFYEQYF
NA	TRBV7-5	CARSLAGTTYEQYF
TRBD2	TRBV12-3/TRBV12-4	CATMTSGLSEQYF
TRBD2	TRBV4-1	CASSQPPGLADNEQFF
NA	TRBV12-3/TRBV12-4	CASSLMGEYGYTF
NA	TRBV18	CASSLNPTGLYGYTF
TRBD1	TRBV5-4	CASSLGTGRGYTF
NA	TRBV21-1	CASGRRDSLLAKNIQYF
TRBD2	TRBV6-2/TRBV6-3	CASSRGLAHEQYF
NA	TRBV3-1/TRBV3-2	CASSPFSVGRTGELFF
NA	TRBV14	CASSQEWGASGNTIYF
TRBD1	TRBV5-4	CASRLLGTAYEQYF
NA	TRBV19	CASLDRISYEQYF
NA	TRBV12-3/TRBV12-4	CASRSGNYGYTF
NA	TRBV11-2	CASSLDGRTHFF
NA	TRBV7-2	CASSLTTNGNEKLFF
NA	TRBV11-3	CASSATGILEQFF
NA	TRBV5-4	CASSLRRQTFNYGYTF
TRBD2	TRBV11-2	CASSSRLAGVPRDTQYF
NA	TRBV6-2/TRBV6-3	CASSYSHRNYGYTF
NA	TRBV11-2	CASSPHYEQYF
TRBD1	TRBV7-9	CASSSPGQGFVYGYTF
NA	TRBV11-2	CASSLGEDTQYF
NA	TRBV3-1/TRBV3-2	CASSQGGEKLFF
NA	TRBV19	CASSASTDTQYF
NA	TRBV19	CASSPPGAYNEQFF
NA	TRBV28	CASGAGGVSYNEQFF
NA	TRBV18	CASSPPGQFNTEAFF
TRBD1	TRBV29-1	CSGGTANGYTF
NA	TRBV6-2/TRBV6-3	CASSYDKTETQYF
NA	TRBV7-3	CASSPGGADDTQYF
TRBD1	TRBV5-6	CASSRTGDLAYGYTF
NA	TRBV6-5	CASSYSSYSIYGYTF
NA	TRBV6-4	CARPRRLLPYEQYF
NA	TRBV2	CASSEVPILSDTQYF
TRBD1	TRBV4-1	CASSPPADRPLPQHF
TRBD1	TRBV18	CASSPGQDAYEQYF
TRBD1	TRBV5-1	CASSFGTEGNQPQHF
TRBD1	TRBV27	CASSFGQGSNQPQHF
NA	TRBV5-7	CASSPGPSGQIGDYGYTF
NA	TRBV11-2	CASSYNTGYYGYTF
NA	TRBV7-9	CAIDAYGEPNSPLHF
NA	TRBV5-1	CASSHTSYNEQFF